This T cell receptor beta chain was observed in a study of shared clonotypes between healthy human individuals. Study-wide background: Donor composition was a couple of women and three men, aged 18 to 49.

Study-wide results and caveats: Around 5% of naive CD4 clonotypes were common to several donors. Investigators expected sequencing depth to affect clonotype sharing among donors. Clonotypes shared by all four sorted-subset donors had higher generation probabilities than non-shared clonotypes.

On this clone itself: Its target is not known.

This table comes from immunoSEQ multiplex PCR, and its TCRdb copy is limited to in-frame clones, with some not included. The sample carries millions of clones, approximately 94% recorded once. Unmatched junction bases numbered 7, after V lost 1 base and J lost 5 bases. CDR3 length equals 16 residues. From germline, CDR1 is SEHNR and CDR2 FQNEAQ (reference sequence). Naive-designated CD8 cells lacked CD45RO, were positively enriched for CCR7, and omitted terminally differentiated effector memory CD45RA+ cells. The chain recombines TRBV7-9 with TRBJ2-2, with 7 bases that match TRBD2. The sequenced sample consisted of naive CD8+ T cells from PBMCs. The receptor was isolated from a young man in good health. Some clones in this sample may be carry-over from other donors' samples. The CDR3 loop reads CASSLDAGVETGELFF. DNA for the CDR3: TGTGCCAGCAGCTTAGACGCGGGAGTGGAAACCGGGGAGCTGTTTTTT.